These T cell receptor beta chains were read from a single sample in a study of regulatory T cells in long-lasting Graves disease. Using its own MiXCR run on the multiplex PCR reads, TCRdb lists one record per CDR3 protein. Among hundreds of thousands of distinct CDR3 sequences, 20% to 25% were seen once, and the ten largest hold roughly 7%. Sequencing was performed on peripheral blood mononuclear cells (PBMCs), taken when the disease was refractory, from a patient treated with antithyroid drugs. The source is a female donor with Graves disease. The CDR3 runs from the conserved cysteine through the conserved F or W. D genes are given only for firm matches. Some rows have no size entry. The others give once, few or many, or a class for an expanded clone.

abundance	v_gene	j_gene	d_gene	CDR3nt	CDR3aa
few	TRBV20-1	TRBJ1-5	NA	TGCAGTGCTAGAGTCGCAGTAAATAGCAATCAGCCCCAGCATTTT	CSARVAVNSNQPQHF
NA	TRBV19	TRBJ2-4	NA	NA	CASSQVGGGTQCF
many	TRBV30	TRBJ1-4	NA	TGTGCCTGGTTTGGTGAAAAACTGTTTTTT	CAWFGEKLFF
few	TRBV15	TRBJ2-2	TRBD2	TGTGCCACCAGCAGAGGGAGACTAGCGGATGCCACCGGGGAGCTGTTTTTT	CATSRGRLADATGELFF
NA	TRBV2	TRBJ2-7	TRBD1	TGTGCCAGCAGTGATTTATCGGGACAGGGGGACCACGAGCAGTACTTC	CASSDLSGQGDHEQYF
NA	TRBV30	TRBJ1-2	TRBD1	TGTGCCTGGAGACCAGGGGGTGGTAACTATGGCTACACCTTC	CAWRPGGGNYGYTF
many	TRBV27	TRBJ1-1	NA	TGTGCCAGCAGTTTATGGGGCACACTTCAGAACACTGAAGCTTTCTTT	CASSLWGTLQNTEAFF
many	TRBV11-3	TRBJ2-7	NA	TGTGCCAGCAGCTTAGGATTGGGCGAGCAGTACTTC	CASSLGLGEQYF
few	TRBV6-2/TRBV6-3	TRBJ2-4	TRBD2	TGTGCCAGCAGGCGACTAGCGGAGCAAAACATTCAGTACTTC	CASRRLAEQNIQYF
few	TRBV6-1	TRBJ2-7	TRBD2	TGTGCCAGCAGCGATGCCGGGACTAGCCCAACCTACGAGCAGTACTTC	CASSDAGTSPTYEQYF
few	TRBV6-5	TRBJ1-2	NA	TGTGCCAGCAGTTACTCAGACAGTAACTATGGCTACACCTTC	CASSYSDSNYGYTF
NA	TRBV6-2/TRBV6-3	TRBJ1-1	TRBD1	TGTGCCAGCAGTTACTCGTCCGTGGCAGGGGGGGCGAACACTGAAGCTTTCTTT	CASSYSSVAGGANTEAFF
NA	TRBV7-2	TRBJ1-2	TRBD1	TGTGCCAGCAGCCCGATAACAGGGGAAGGCTACACCTTC	CASSPITGEGYTF
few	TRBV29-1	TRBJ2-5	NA	TGCAGCGTTACGGGCGAGGGGAGACAAGAGACCCAGTACTTC	CSVTGEGRQETQYF
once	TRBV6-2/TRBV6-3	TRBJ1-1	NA	TGTGCCAGCAGTTACAGTAACCCGAACACTGAAGCTTTCTTT	CASSYSNPNTEAFF
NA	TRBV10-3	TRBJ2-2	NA	TGTGCCATCGGGAACAAGGAAACCGGGGAGCTGTTTTTT	CAIGNKETGELFF
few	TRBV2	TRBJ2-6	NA	TGTGCCAGCAAGGGGGTTGGGGCCAACGTCCTGACTTTC	CASKGVGANVLTF
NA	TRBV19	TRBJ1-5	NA	TGTGCCAGTAGTACGGGACAAACCAGCAATCAGCCCCAGCATTTT	CASSTGQTSNQPQHF
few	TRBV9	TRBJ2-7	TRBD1	TGTGCCAGCAGCCCACGGACAGGGGCTCAGACCTACGAGCAGTACTTC	CASSPRTGAQTYEQYF
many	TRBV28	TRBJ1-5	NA	TGTGCCAGCAGTTCATGGGGGGCTCTTCAGCCCCAGCATTTT	CASSSWGALQPQHF
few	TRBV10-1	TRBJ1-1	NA	TGCGCCAGCAGTGATTTGCTATTTGGGGAAAACACTGAAGCTTTCTTT	CASSDLLFGENTEAFF
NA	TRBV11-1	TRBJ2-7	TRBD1	TGTGCCAGCAGCTTACTTCCGGGACAGGGTCACTACGAGCAGTACTTC	CASSLLPGQGHYEQYF
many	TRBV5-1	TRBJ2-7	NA	TGCGCCAGCAGCTCGGACTCGTTTCTGTACGAGCAGTACTTC	CASSSDSFLYEQYF
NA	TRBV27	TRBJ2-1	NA	TGTGCCAGCAGTTTATTAGGCGTCAGCTCCTACAATGAGCAGTTCTTC	CASSLLGVSSYNEQFF
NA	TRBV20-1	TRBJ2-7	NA	TGCAGTGCAAGGGTGGGACTCCTCTCCTACGAGCAGTACTTC	CSARVGLLSYEQYF
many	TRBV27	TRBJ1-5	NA	TGTGCCAGCAGTTTAGCCCATAGCAATCAGCCCCAGCATTTT	CASSLAHSNQPQHF
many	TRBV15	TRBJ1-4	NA	TGTGCCACCAGCACGAAGACAACTAATGAAAAACTGTTTTTT	CATSTKTTNEKLFF
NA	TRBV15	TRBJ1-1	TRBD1	TGTGCCACCTCCGACAGGGTAAACACTGAAGCTTTCTTT	CATSDRVNTEAFF
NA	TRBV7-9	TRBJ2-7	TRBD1	TGTGCCAGCAGCCCAAGGGCAGGGGGCTCTCCAGTCTACGAGCAGTACTTC	CASSPRAGGSPVYEQYF
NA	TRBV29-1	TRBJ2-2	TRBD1	TGCAGCGTCACGGGACAGGGAGTAGGCACCGGGGAGCTGTTTTTT	CSVTGQGVGTGELFF
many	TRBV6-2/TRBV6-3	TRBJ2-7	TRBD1	TGTGCCAGCAGTTACCGGTCGGTGACAGGGATTGAGCAGTACTTC	CASSYRSVTGIEQYF
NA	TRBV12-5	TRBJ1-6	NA	TGTGCTAGTGGTTTAGAAAACAGCTATAATTCACCCCTCCACTTT	CASGLENSYNSPLHF
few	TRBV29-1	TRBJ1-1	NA	TGCAGCGTTAGTGGAAGCGAAGCTTTCTTT	CSVSGSEAFF
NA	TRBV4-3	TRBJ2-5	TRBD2	TGCGCCAGCAGCCAAGGAGGCCTACGGGGAGGGGAGACCCAGTACTTC	CASSQGGLRGGETQYF
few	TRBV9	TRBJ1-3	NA	TGTGCCAGCAGCGCCTTTGGGGGGTACTCTGGAAACACCATATATTTT	CASSAFGGYSGNTIYF
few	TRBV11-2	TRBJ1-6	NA	TGTGCCAGCAGCTCGGTCAGGGGAGACTCACCCCTCCACTTT	CASSSVRGDSPLHF
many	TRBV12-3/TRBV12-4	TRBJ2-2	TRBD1	TGTGCCAGCAGTAGGACAGGTTCGAACACCGGGGAGCTGTTTTTT	CASSRTGSNTGELFF
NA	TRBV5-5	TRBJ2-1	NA	TGTGCCAGCAGCTTTTTAGCGGACTCCTACAATGAGCAGTTCTTC	CASSFLADSYNEQFF
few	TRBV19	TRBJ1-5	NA	TGTGCCAGTAGTATGTTTTGGGGGGCCGGGCAGCCCCAGCATTTT	CASSMFWGAGQPQHF
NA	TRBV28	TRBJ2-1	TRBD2	TGTGCCAGCAGCTTCTCAAGCGGGACCCCCTACAATGAGCAGTTCTTC	CASSFSSGTPYNEQFF
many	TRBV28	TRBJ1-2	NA	TGTGCCAGCAGTTTAATAGGGGACTATGGCTACACCTTC	CASSLIGDYGYTF
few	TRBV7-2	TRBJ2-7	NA	TGTGCCAGCAGCTTAGCCGGATCGGGAAACTCCTACGAGCAGTACTTC	CASSLAGSGNSYEQYF
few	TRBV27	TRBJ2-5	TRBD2	TGTGCCAGCAGTTTTCTAGCGGACTCGGGGGCCCAGTACTTC	CASSFLADSGAQYF